This T cell receptor (beta chain) was recorded in a study of OX40 agonist ivuxolimab in advanced cancers. Produced via immunoSEQ multiplex PCR; TCRdb's table is partial and in-frame only. Of tens of thousands of clones in the sample, 65% to 85% are singletons; the top ten hold 4.5% to 6%. The V end lost 10 bases, the J end lost 2 bases, and 14 bases lay between the germline ends. Germline values: CDR1 MNHNY, CDR2 SVGAGI (reference sequence). CDR3 length: 14 amino acids. The chain joins TRBV6-6 to TRBJ2-2; tentatively, D is TRBD1 (5 bases). The TCR comes from an adult with an advanced solid tumor such as melanoma, head and neck, liver or kidney cancer. This sample comprised CD4+ or CD8+ T cells sorted from blood, obtained in a trial of the OX40 agonist ivuxolimab. The DNA of the CDR3 is TGTGCCACCCGACAGCAACTCAACACCGGGGAGCTGTTTTTT. Residues: CATRQQLNTGELFF.